The 26 T cell receptor beta chains below all came from one sample that was sequenced in a study of blood T cell repertoires in COVID-19. Sequenced by immunoSEQ multiplex PCR; TCRdb stores in-frame clones only, minus some. The sample holds 85,000 to 100,000 clones, 70% to 90% seen once. The sample comprised peripheral blood. Source of these receptors: a man aged 45-65 years with active or convalescent COVID-19.

This chain joins TRBV5-1 and TRBJ2-5, with 13 bases that match TRBD2. V shed 4 bases and J 5 bases; nucleotides not matched to a gene: 8. Germline-derived CDR1 and CDR2 are SGHRS and YFSETQ. This CDR3 spans 16 amino acids. The CDR3 reads CASSDTSGGAVETQYF. DNA of the CDR3: TGCGCCAGCAGCGACACTAGCGGGGGGGCCGTTGAGACCCAGTACTTC.

The rearrangement links TRBV19 to TRBJ2-6, with D possibly TRBD1 on 5 matching bases. This CDR3 has 16 residues. CDR1 and CDR2 (germline): LNHDA, SQIVND (reference sequence). Trimming removed 5 bases from V and 0 bases from J, with 11 bases in between. This CDR3 is CASSPDRTSGANVLTF. CDR3 nucleotide sequence: TGTGCCAGTAGTCCCGACAGAACCTCTGGGGCCAACGTCCTGACTTTC.

Ten or more counts support this clone. This sequence joins TRBV4-3 and TRBJ2-7; D is ambiguous. V lost 2 bases and J 6 bases, leaving 11 bases between the germline ends. CDR1 is LGHNA and CDR2 is YSLEER in the germline V gene. This CDR3 comprises 13 residues. The CDR3 spells CASSQYQRREQYF. CDR3 in DNA: TGCGCCAGCAGCCAATATCAGCGACGCGAGCAGTACTTC.

This rearrangement joins TRBV3-1 (or the pseudogene TRBV3-2) to TRBJ2-6; a possible D gene is TRBD1 (6 bases). The V gene's germline CDR1 is LGHDT and CDR2 YNNKEL (reference sequence). V was shortened by 0 bases and J by 0 bases, with 12 bases between the two germline ends. The CDR3 is 18 residues long. DNA for the CDR3: TGTGCCAGCAGCCAAGATCGGGGACATGTCTCTGGGGCCAACGTCCTGACTTTC. Translated, it gives CASSQDRGHVSGANVLTF.

This clone appeared a few times. The chain couples TRBV6-6 to TRBJ2-7; D gene unclear. Trimming left V 2 bases short and J 2 bases short, with 13 bases between. Germline V gene lookup returns CDR1 MNHNY and CDR2 SVGAGI (reference sequence). This CDR3 spans 15 amino acids. DNA of the CDR3: TGTGCCAGCAGTTACAGTATCGGAGCACCCTACGAGCAGTACTTC. This sequence encodes CASSYSIGAPYEQYF.

This chain connects TRBV12-5 to TRBJ2-7, with a weak D call TRBD2 (6 bases). The CDR3 loop spans 15 amino acids. Germline CDR1 LGHNT, CDR2 FRNRAP. V lost 4 bases and J lost 5, with 18 bases in between. The CDR3: CASGSPEGVGNEQYF. The CDR3 DNA follows: TGTGCTAGTGGTTCCCCGGAGGGCGTTGGGAACGAGCAGTACTTC.

The J gene is TRBJ2-1, the V gene TRBV29-1; D ambiguous. Germline assignment: CDR1 SQVTM and CDR2 ANQGSEA. With 5 bases removed from V and 0 bases from J, the gap between germline ends came to 8 bases. The CDR3 consists of 13 residues. As DNA, the CDR3 is TGCAGCGTTTATGCAGACTCCTACAATGAGCAGTTCTTC. Its protein is CSVYADSYNEQFF.

The rearrangement uses TRBV7-8 and TRBJ1-6; D gene unclear. Deletions cut 5 bases from V and 6 bases from J, with 5 bases between. The CDR3 extends over 12 amino acids. The V gene's germline CDR1 is SGHVS and CDR2 FQNEAQ. CDR3 DNA: TGTGCCAGCAGCCACAGTAATTCACCCCTCCACTTT. The encoded protein is CASSHSNSPLHF.

The rearrangement links TRBV12-2 to TRBJ1-5; the table names TRBD1, a call not compared with the DNA. TRBV12-2 counts as a pseudogene. CDR3 size: 18 residues. The CDR3 DNA reads as TGTGCAAGTCGCTTAAGTGGACAGATCATTTTAGGCAATCAGCCCCAGCATTTT. This encodes CASRLSGQIILGNQPQHF.

This chain connects TRBV30 to TRBJ2-3; D is unresolved. Trimming took 0 bases from V and 0 from J, leaving 7 bases between them. The CDR3 runs 14 residues. Germline assignment: CDR1 GTSNPN and CDR2 SVGIG (reference sequence). In DNA form, the CDR3 reads TGTGCCTGGAGTGTATGGGCTAGCACAGATACGCAGTATTTT. It yields the protein CAWSVWASTDTQYF. Filled out from reference TRBV30 and TRBJ2-3, the complete variable domain reads SQTIHQWPATLVQPVGSPLSLECTVEGTSNPNLYWYRQAAGRGLQLLFYSVGIGQISSEVPQNLSASRPQDRQFILSSKKLLLSDSGFYLCAWSVWASTDTQYFGPGTRLTVL.

The chain joins TRBV5-6 to TRBJ1-1; 7 bases agree with TRBD1. Losses at the gene ends were 3 bases for V and 2 bases for J; bases not matched to a gene: 4. The CDR3 is made up of 14 amino acids. Germline V gene lookup returns CDR1 SGHDT and CDR2 YYEEEE. As DNA, the CDR3 is TGTGCCAGCAGCTGGGACAGACTTAACACTGAAGCTTTCTTT. It yields the protein CASSWDRLNTEAFF.

The chain uses TRBV18 and TRBJ1-1; D possibly corresponds to TRBD1 (5 bases). V lost 3 bases and J 0 bases, leaving 8 bases between the germline ends. This CDR3 is built from 14 residues. Germline CDR1 and CDR2: KGHSH and LQKENI. The CDR3 sequence is CASSPGHMNTEAFF. The CDR3 nucleotides read TGTGCCAGCTCACCCGGACATATGAACACTGAAGCTTTCTTT.

J is TRBJ2-5 and V is TRBV6-1; a weak D match, TRBD2 (6 bases). CDR1 and CDR2 (germline): MNHNS, SASEGT. This CDR3 region has 14 residues. V gave up 1 base and J gave up 4 bases, with 10 bases separating them. The CDR3 sequence is CASSEGRVPETQYF. The CDR3 DNA follows: TGTGCCAGCAGTGAAGGGAGGGTCCCAGAGACCCAGTACTTC.

V and J are TRBV9 and TRBJ1-3, with a possible D match to TRBD1 (5 bases). Germline V gives CDR1 SGDLS, CDR2 YYNGEE. The CDR3 is made up of 16 amino acids. V was trimmed by 3 bases and J by 1 base, leaving 14 bases between them. In DNA form, the CDR3 reads TGTGCCAGCAGCGCCCGAGACGGGGGGTCTGGAAACACCATATATTTT. It encodes CASSARDGGSGNTIYF.

The genes are TRBV3-1 (or the pseudogene TRBV3-2) and TRBJ2-1; weak D call: TRBD2 (6 bases). The CDR3 extends over 15 amino acids. The V and J ends lost 5 bases and 3 bases respectively, with 14 bases between them. The germline V gene encodes CDR1 LGHDT and CDR2 YNNKEL (reference sequence). CDR3 loop: CASSSPGLYYNEQFF. The DNA of the CDR3 is TGTGCCAGCAGCTCACCGGGACTGTACTACAATGAGCAGTTCTTC.

The chain employs TRBV4-2 and TRBJ2-1, with D possibly matching TRBD2 (5 bases). There are 17 residues in the CDR3. Trimming took off 2 bases at V and 0 bases at J, with 14 bases between the two ends. The germline V gene has CDR1 LGHNA and CDR2 YNFKEQ. Here the CDR3 DNA reads TGTGCCAGCAGCCAACCCCGGAGCGGCCTCTCCTACAATGAGCAGTTCTTC. This encodes CASSQPRSGLSYNEQFF.

Only a few counts were recorded for this clone. V gene TRBV5-6 combines with J gene TRBJ2-7; 7 bases match TRBD1. The J segment lost 4 bases and the V segment lost 6 bases, leaving 4 bases of the junction unmatched. CDR1 SGHDT and CDR2 YYEEEE come from the germline V gene. This CDR3 spans 12 amino acids. The CDR3 sequence is CASIKQGYEQYF. CDR3 nucleotides: TGTGCCAGCATCAAACAGGGGTACGAGCAGTACTTC.

This clone is a singleton in its sample. This chain joins TRBV7-2 and TRBJ2-5; TRBD2 matches 12 bases. This CDR3 is 16 amino acids long. J was trimmed by 1 base and V by 3 bases; bases with no gene match: 3. Germline assignment: CDR1 SGHTA and CDR2 FQGNSA. The CDR3, as DNA: TGTGCCAGCAGCTTCCTAGCGGGAGGGATCCAAGAGACCCAGTACTTC. This sequence encodes CASSFLAGGIQETQYF.

The J gene is TRBJ1-1, the V gene TRBV5-4; the D gene is possibly TRBD1 (6 bases). Deletions cut 4 bases from V and 4 bases from J, with 20 bases between. This CDR3 contains 16 residues. Germline values: CDR1 SGHNT, CDR2 YYREEE (reference sequence). CDR3 bases: TGTGCCAGCAGCGGTCGACAGGTGCACGAGAGCACTGAAGCTTTCTTT. It is translated as CASSGRQVHESTEAFF.

The V call is TRBV5-8, the J call TRBJ1-5; D is undetermined. The germline V gene has CDR1 SGHTS and CDR2 YDEGEE. The CDR3 sequence is 16 residues long. Trimming shortened V by 4 bases and J by 4 bases, and 18 bases separated the two germline ends. The CDR3 DNA sequence: TGTGCCAGCAGCCCCGGTGGAGGGAGCGAAAATCAGCCCCAGCATTTT. It codes for CASSPGGGSENQPQHF.

The rearrangement joins TRBV9 to TRBJ1-1, with no clear D. Germline CDR1 SGDLS, CDR2 YYNGEE. Trimming removed 0 bases from V and 1 base from J, with 7 bases in between. The CDR3 spans 14 residues. CDR3 protein: CASSVERANTEAFF. CDR3 nucleotides: TGTGCCAGCAGCGTAGAACGAGCGAACACTGAAGCTTTCTTT.

The V call is TRBV30, the J call TRBJ2-2; the D gene is possibly TRBD1 (5 bases). CDR1 and CDR2 from the germline V gene are GTSNPN and SVGIG (reference sequence). Trimming cost V 4 bases and J 0 bases, with 6 bases left between them. The CDR3 spans 13 residues. The CDR3: CAWTGSNTGELFF. The CDR3 DNA sequence: TGTGCCTGGACAGGGTCGAACACCGGGGAGCTGTTTTTT.

The chain couples TRBV27 to TRBJ2-7; a possible D gene is TRBD2 (6 bases). V was clipped by 0 bases and J by 3 bases, with 9 bases between them. The germline V gene has CDR1 MNHEY and CDR2 SMNVEV (reference sequence). This CDR3 is 14 amino acids long. The CDR3 protein is CASSLSRGSYEQYF. In DNA, the CDR3 is TGTGCCAGCAGTTTATCTCGGGGGAGCTACGAGCAGTACTTC.

The chain links TRBV11-2 to TRBJ2-1; 13 bases line up with TRBD2. The CDR3 is 15 amino acids. Looked up from germline, CDR1 is SGHAT and CDR2 is FQNNGV. V lost 3 bases, J lost 6 bases, and 2 bases stayed unmatched. The CDR3 nucleotides are TGTGCCAGCAGCTTTGGGACTAGCGGGACCAATGAGCAGTTCTTC. Translation: CASSFGTSGTNEQFF.

This clone came up once. The chain uses TRBV5-8 and TRBJ2-3; TRBD2 agrees at 10 bases. Germline lookup yields CDR1 SGHTS and CDR2 YDEGEE. Unmatched junction bases numbered 13, after V lost 4 bases and J lost 2 bases. The length of the CDR3 is 18 residues. CDR3 nucleotides: TGTGCCAGCAGCCAGGCTCGGACTAGCGGTTCCTACACAGATACGCAGTATTTT. The encoded protein is CASSQARTSGSYTDTQYF. The full variable domain, its missing parts supplied by reference TRBV5-8 and TRBJ2-3, is EAGVTQSPTHLIKTRGQQATLRCSPISGHTSVYWYQQALGLGLQFLLWYDEGEERNRGNFPPRFSGRQFPNYSSELNVNALELEDSALYLCASSQARTSGSYTDTQYFGPGTRLTVL.

The J gene is TRBJ2-1, the V gene TRBV11-3; 9 positions agree with TRBD1. This CDR3 spans 14 amino acids. The V gene's germline CDR1 is SGHNT and CDR2 YENEEA. J was trimmed by 6 bases and V by 4 bases; bases with no gene match: 4. CDR3 protein: CASSSGTGSNEQFF. CDR3 in DNA: TGTGCCAGCAGCTCCGGGACAGGGAGCAATGAGCAGTTCTTC.